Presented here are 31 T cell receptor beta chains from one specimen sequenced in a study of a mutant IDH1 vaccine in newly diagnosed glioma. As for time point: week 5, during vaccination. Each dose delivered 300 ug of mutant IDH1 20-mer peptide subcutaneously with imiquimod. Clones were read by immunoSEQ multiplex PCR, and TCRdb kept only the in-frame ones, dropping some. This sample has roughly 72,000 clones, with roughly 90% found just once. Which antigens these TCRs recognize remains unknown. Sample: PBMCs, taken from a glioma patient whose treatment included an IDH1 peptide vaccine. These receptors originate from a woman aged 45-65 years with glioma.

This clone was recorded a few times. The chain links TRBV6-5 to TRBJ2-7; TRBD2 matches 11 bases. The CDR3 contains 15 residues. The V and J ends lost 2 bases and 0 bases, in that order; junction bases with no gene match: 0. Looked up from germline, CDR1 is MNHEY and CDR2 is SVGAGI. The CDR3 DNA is TGTGCCAGCAGTTACGGACTAGCGGGCTCCTACGAGCAGTACTTC. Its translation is CASSYGLAGSYEQYF.

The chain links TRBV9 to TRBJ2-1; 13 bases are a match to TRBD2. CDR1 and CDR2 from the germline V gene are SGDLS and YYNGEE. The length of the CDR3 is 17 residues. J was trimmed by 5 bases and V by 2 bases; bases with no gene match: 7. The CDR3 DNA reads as TGTGCCAGCAGCGTCGGACTAGCGGGAGTAATCAACAATGAGCAGTTCTTC. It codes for CASSVGLAGVINNEQFF.

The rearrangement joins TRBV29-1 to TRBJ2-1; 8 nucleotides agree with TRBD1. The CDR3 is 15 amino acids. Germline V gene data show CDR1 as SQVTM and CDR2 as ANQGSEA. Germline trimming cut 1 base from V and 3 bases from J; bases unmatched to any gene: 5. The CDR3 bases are TGCAGCGTTGAAGTCCAGGGGGCAATCTACAATGAGCAGTTCTTC. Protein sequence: CSVEVQGAIYNEQFF.

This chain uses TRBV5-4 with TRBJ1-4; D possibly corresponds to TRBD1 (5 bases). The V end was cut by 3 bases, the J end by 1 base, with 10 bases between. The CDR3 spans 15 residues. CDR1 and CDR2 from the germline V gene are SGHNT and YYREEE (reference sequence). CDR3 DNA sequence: TGTGCCAGCAGCTCCGGGGGGGTAACTAATGAAAAACTGTTTTTT. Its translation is CASSSGGVTNEKLFF.

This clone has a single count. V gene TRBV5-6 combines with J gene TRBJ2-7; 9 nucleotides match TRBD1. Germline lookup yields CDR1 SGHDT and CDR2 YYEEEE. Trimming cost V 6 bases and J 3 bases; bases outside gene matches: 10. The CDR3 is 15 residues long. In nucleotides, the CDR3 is TGTGCCAGCAACCCGGGACAGGGACCTTTCTACGAGCAGTACTTC. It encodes CASNPGQGPFYEQYF.

The CDR3 DNA reads TGTGCCTGGACTTTCCGACAGGTACAACGGAATGGCTACACCTTC. Encoded protein: CAWTFRQVQRNGYTF. This chain uses TRBV30 with TRBJ1-2; perhaps TRBD1 as D (6 bases). The CDR3 length is 15 residues. CDR1 is GTSNPN and CDR2 is SVGIG in the germline V gene (reference sequence). Trimming pared 4 bases from V and 6 bases from J, leaving 21 bases between.

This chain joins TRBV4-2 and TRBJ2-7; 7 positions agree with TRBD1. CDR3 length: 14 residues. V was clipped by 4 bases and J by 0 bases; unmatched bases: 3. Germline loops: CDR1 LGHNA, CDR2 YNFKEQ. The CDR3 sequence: CASSRGQVSYEQYF. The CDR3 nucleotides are TGTGCCAGCAGCCGCGGACAGGTCTCCTACGAGCAGTACTTC.

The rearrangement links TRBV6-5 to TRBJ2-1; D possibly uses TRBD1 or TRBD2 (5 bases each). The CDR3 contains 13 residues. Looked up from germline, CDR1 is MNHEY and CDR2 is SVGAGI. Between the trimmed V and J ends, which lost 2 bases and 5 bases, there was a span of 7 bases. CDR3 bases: TGTGCCAGCAGTTACGGGACGGACAATGAGCAGTTCTTC. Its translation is CASSYGTDNEQFF.

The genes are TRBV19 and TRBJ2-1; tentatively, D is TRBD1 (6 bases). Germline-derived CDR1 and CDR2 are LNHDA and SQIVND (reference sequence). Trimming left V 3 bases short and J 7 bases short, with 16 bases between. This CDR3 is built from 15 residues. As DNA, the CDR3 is TGTGCCAGTAGTATCGGGTTAATGGGGGCAAATGAGCAGTTCTTC. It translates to CASSIGLMGANEQFF. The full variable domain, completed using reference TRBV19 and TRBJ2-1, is DGGITQSPKYLFRKEGQNVTLSCEQNLNHDAMYWYRQDPGQGLRLIYYSQIVNDFQKGDIAEGYSVSREKKESFPLTVTSAQKNPTAFYLCASSIGLMGANEQFFGPGTRLTVL.

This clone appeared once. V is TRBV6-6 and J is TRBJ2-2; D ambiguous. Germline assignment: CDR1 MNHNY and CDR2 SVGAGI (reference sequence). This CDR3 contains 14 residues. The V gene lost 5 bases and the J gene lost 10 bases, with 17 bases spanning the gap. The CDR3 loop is CASSPTGPLPELFF. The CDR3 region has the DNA TGTGCCAGCAGTCCAACCGGACCCCTGCCGGAGCTGTTTTTT.

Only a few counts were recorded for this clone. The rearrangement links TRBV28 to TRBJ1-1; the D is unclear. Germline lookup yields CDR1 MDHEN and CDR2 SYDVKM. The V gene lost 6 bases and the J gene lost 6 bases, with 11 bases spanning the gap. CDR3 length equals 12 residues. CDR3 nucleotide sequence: TGTGCCAGCAGCCAACAGTTGGCTGAAGCTTTCTTT. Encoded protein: CASSQQLAEAFF.

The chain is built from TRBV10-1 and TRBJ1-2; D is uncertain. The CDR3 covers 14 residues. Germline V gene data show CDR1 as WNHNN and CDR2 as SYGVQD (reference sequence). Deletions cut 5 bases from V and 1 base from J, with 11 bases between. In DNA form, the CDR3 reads TGCGCCAGCAGTTATAGCTTCTTTAACTATGGCTACACCTTC. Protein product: CASSYSFFNYGYTF.

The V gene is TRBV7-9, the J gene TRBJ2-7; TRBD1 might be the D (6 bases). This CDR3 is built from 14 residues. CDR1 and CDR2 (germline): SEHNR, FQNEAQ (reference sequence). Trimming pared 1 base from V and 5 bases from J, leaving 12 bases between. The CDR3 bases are TGTGCCAGCAGCTTAGTAGGCAGGGGCGACGAGCAGTACTTC. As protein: CASSLVGRGDEQYF.

CDR3 bases: TGCGCCAGCAGCTTCATAGCGGGACAATACAATGAGCAGTTCTTC. Residues: CASSFIAGQYNEQFF. The chain carries TRBV5-1 and TRBJ2-1; 8 bases are a match to TRBD2. The V gene end was trimmed by 2 bases and the J gene end by 4 bases; junction bases not matched to a gene: 5. The CDR3 is made up of 15 amino acids. CDR1 is SGHRS and CDR2 is YFSETQ in the germline V gene.

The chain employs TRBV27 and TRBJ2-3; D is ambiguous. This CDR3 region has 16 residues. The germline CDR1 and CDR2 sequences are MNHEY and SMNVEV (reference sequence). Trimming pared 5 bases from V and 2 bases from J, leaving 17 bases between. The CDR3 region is CASSPTRGVITDTQYF. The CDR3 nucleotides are TGTGCCAGCAGTCCAACTCGCGGAGTAATCACAGATACGCAGTATTTT.

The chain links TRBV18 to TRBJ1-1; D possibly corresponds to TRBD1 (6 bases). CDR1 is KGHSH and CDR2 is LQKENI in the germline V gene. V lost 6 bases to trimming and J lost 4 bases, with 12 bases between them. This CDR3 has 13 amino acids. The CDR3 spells CASSSGVSTEAFF. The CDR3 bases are TGTGCCAGCTCTTCAGGGGTGTCCACTGAAGCTTTCTTT.

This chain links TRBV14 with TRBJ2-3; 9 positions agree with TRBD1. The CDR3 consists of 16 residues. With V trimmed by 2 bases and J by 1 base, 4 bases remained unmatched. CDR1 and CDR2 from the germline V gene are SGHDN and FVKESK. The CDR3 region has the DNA TGTGCCAGCAGCCAATTACAGGGGGCAGGCACAGATACGCAGTATTTT. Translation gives CASSQLQGAGTDTQYF.

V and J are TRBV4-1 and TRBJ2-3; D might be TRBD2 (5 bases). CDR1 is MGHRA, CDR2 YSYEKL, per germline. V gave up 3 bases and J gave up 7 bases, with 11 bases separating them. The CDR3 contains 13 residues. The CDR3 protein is CASSQERRYTQYF. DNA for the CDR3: TGCGCCAGCAGCCAGGAGCGGAGGTATACGCAGTATTTT.

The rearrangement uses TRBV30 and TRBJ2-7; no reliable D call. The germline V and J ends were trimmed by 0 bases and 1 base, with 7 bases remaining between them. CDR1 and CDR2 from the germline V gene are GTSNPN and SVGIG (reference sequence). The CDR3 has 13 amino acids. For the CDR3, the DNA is TGTGCCTGGAGTGTAGTGGGATCCTACGAGCAGTACTTC. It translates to CAWSVVGSYEQYF.

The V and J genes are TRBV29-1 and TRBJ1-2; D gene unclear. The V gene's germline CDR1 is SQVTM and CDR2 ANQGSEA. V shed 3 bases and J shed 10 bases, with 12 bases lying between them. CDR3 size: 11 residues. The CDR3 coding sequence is TGCAGCGTTGACCGTTTGGAGGACTACACCTTC. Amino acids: CSVDRLEDYTF. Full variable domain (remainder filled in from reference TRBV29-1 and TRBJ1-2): SAVISQKPSRDICQRGTSLTIQCQVDSQVTMMFWYRQQPGQSLTLIATANQGSEATYESGFVIDKFPISRPNLTFSTLTVSNMSPEDSSIYLCSVDRLEDYTFGSGTRLTVV.

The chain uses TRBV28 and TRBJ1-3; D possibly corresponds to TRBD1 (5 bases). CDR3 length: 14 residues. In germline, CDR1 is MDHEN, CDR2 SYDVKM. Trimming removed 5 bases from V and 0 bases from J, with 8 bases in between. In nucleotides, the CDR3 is TGTGCCAGCAGTATGGGGGACTCTGGAAACACCATATATTTT. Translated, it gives CASSMGDSGNTIYF.

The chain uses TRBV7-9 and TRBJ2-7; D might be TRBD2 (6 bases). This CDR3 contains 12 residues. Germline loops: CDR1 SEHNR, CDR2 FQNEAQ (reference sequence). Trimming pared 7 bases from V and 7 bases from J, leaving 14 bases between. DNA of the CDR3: TGTGCCAGCATCCAACCCGGGGGTGAGCAGTACTTC. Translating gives CASIQPGGEQYF.

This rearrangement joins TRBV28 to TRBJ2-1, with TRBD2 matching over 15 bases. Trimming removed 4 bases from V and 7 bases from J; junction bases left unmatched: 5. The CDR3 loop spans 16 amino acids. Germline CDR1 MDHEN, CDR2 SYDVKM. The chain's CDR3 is CASSSPGTSGRNEQFF. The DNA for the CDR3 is TGTGCCAGCAGTTCCCCCGGGACTAGCGGGAGGAATGAGCAGTTCTTC. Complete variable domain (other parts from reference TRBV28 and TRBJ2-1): DVKVTQSSRYLVKRTGEKVFLECVQDMDHENMFWYRQDPGLGLRLIYFSYDVKMKEKGDIPEGYSVSREKKERFSLILESASTNQTSMYLCASSSPGTSGRNEQFFGPGTRLTVL.

The CDR3 nucleotides are TGTGCCAGCTCACCAAGGACAGGGAACACCGGGGAGCTGTTTTTT. This encodes CASSPRTGNTGELFF. This chain joins TRBV18 and TRBJ2-2; 7 bases match TRBD1. V gave up 2 bases and J gave up 1 base; unmatched junction bases: 1. Germline CDR1 KGHSH, CDR2 LQKENI. The CDR3 has 15 amino acids. Together with reference TRBV18 and TRBJ2-2, the CDR3 gives the full variable domain: NAGVMQNPRHLVRRRGQEARLRCSPMKGHSHVYWYRQLPEEGLKFMVYLQKENIIDESGMPKERFSAEFPKEGPSILRIQQVVRGDSAAYFCASSPRTGNTGELFFGEGSRLTVL.

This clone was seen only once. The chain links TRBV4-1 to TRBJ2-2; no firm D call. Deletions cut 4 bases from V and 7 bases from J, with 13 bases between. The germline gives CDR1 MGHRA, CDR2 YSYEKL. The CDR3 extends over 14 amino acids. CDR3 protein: CASSRNSGVGELFF. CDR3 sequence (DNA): TGCGCCAGCAGCCGGAACAGTGGGGTCGGGGAGCTGTTTTTT.

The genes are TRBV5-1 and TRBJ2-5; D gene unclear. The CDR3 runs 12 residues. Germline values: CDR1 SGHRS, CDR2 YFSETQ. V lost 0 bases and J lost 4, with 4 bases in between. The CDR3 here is CASSLVRETQYF. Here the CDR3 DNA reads TGCGCCAGCAGCTTGGTAAGAGAGACCCAGTACTTC.

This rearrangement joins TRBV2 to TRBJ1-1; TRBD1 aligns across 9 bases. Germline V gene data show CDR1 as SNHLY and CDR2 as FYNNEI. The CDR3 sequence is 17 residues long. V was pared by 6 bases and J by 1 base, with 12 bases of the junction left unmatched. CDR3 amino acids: CASSPSIGTGWNTEAFF. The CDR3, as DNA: TGTGCCAGCAGCCCATCCATTGGGACAGGGTGGAACACTGAAGCTTTCTTT.

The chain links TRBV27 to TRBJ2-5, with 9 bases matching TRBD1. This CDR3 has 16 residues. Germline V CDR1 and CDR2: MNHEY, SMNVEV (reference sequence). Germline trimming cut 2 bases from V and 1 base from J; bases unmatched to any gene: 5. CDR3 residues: CASSLHGDRVQETQYF. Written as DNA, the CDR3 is TGTGCCAGCAGTTTACATGGGGACAGGGTCCAAGAGACCCAGTACTTC.

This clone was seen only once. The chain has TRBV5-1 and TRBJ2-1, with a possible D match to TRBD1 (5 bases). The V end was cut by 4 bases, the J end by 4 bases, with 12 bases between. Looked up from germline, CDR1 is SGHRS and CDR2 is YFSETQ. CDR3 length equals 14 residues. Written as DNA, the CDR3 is TGCGCCAGCAGCGAACAAGGGGCTTACAATGAGCAGTTCTTC. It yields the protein CASSEQGAYNEQFF. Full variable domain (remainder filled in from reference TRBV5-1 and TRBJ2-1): KAGVTQTPRYLIKTRGQQVTLSCSPISGHRSVSWYQQTPGQGLQFLFEYFSETQRNKGNFPGRFSGRQFSNSRSEMNVSTLELGDSALYLCASSEQGAYNEQFFGPGTRLTVL.

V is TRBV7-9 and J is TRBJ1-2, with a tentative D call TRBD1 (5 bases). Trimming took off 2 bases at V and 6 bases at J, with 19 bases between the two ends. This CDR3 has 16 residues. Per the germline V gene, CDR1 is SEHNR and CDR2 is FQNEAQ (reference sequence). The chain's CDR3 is CASSLISAVQGHGYTF. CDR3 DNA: TGTGCCAGCAGCTTAATCTCGGCGGTCCAGGGCCATGGCTACACCTTC.

The CDR3 DNA reads TGTGCCAGCAGCGGGGACAGCTCTAATGAAAAACTGTTTTTT. As protein: CASSGDSSNEKLFF. V usage is TRBV28 and J usage is TRBJ1-4, with 7 bases fitting TRBD1. This CDR3 comprises 14 residues. J gave up 3 bases and V 6 bases, and 4 bases lay outside the gene matches. Looked up from germline, CDR1 is MDHEN and CDR2 is SYDVKM.